Included here is one T cell receptor beta chain sequence, with context. This clonotype was observed a few times. The target of this receptor is not known. Nothing much larger sits one base from this clone, and base qualities are not available. These data originate in a study of response to subunit inactivated influenza vaccine listed by TCRdb under 2018. Looking at the study overall: Deep quantitative profiling of the T cell receptor repertoire was used in the study to follow responses to a trivalent subunit inactivated influenza vaccine. Study-wide findings and limitations: It was suggested by the authors that each seasonal influenza vaccination may recruit only a limited number of new T cells.

Cut back by 0 bases and 7 bases, the V and J ends lie 9 bases apart. The CDR3 covers 14 residues, taking in both the cysteine and the phenylalanine. Here the CDR3 DNA is all that survives: 42 bases in frame from base 1. From a lookup of the germline V gene, CDR1 and CDR2 are MNHEY and SVGAGI. Libraries were built with RT-PCR. The sequencer was an Illumina HiSeq 2500. TCRdb applied fastp at Q25 and MiXCR to the public reads, then kept only in-frame beta chains. Every distinct CDR3 protein forms one entry, paired with its most common genes and DNA. The sample records around 520,000 distinct CDR3 sequences, 25% of which are singletons. The ten largest clonotypes hold 1.5% to 2% of the sample.

This material consisted of CD4+ T cells sorted from PBMCs, taken roughly 5 days after vaccination. The chain joins TRBV6-5 to TRBJ2-2, with the D gene not confidently named. This receptor was identified in a man in his forties or fifties who received an inactivated influenza vaccine. Donor details come from another sample of the same person, matched by shared clones. The CDR3: CASSYSRNGGELFF. The DNA sequence is given as TGTGCCAGCAGTTACTCGAGGAATGGCGGGGAGCTGTTTTTT.